Listed here are 27 T cell receptor beta chains from one sample, sequenced in a study of blood T cell repertoires in COVID-19. Method: immunoSEQ multiplex PCR; TCRdb's copy keeps in-frame clones and lacks some. The sample lists about 440,000 clones, roughly 88% occurring once. Sequencing was carried out using PBMCs or T cells enriched from blood (not recorded which). These receptors all stem from a man between 18 and 29 years old who had recovered from COVID-19.

CDR3 sequence (DNA): TGTGCCCCCTGGACCCAGTACTTC. Translation gives CAPWTQYF. The V gene is TRBV24-1, the J gene TRBJ2-5, with D hard to call. With 12 bases removed from V and 7 bases from J, the gap between germline ends came to 5 bases. Germline loops: CDR1 KGHDR, CDR2 SFDVKD. This CDR3 has 8 amino acids.

The rearrangement links TRBV7-8 to TRBJ2-5; no clear D gene. The ends were cut back, 6 bases at V and 4 bases at J, with 15 bases in the middle. Germline assignment: CDR1 SGHVS and CDR2 FQNEAQ. This CDR3 comprises 14 residues. The CDR3 is CASRRPERRETQYF. The CDR3 DNA reads as TGTGCCAGCAGGAGGCCCGAGAGGAGAGAGACCCAGTACTTC.

With respect to this clone: This specimen includes other DNA sequences encoding the same CDR3. The gene calls are TRBV6-5 and TRBJ1-1; the match to TRBD1 covers 8 bases. After removal of 5 bases from V and 5 bases from J, the junction contained 4 bases not matched to a gene. The CDR3 length is 13 residues. CDR1 is MNHEY and CDR2 is SVGAGI in the germline V gene. The DNA for the CDR3 is TGTGCCAGCAGTCGAGGACAGGGAACTGAAGCTTTCTTT. The encoded protein is CASSRGQGTEAFF.

V is TRBV28 and J is TRBJ2-3; 7 bases match TRBD2. There are 14 residues in the CDR3. J was trimmed by 0 bases and V by 7 bases; bases with no gene match: 4. The V gene's germline CDR1 is MDHEN and CDR2 SYDVKM. The CDR3 region has the DNA TGTGCCAGCAATGGCGGGAGTAGCACAGATACGCAGTATTTT. Encoded protein: CASNGGSSTDTQYF.

This chain joins TRBV29-1 and TRBJ1-2; the D is unclear. CDR1 is SQVTM, CDR2 ANQGSEA, per germline. The length of the CDR3 is 15 residues. Trimming took off 6 bases at V and 1 base at J, with 18 bases between the two ends. CDR3 nucleotide sequence: TGCAGCGTCCTTGAGGTCGGCAGAGGTAACTATGGCTACACCTTC. Translation: CSVLEVGRGNYGYTF.

The rearrangement joins TRBV7-9 to TRBJ2-1; TRBD2 aligns across 7 bases. The germline gives CDR1 SEHNR, CDR2 FQNEAQ (reference sequence). The CDR3 consists of 18 residues. After removal of 2 bases from V and 0 bases from J, the junction contained 10 bases not matched to a gene. The CDR3 region has the DNA TGTGCCAGCAGCTTAACGGCCCCCGGGGGGAGCTCCTACAATGAGCAGTTCTTC. Encoded protein: CASSLTAPGGSSYNEQFF.

The chain has TRBV5-1 and TRBJ2-5; 8 nucleotides match TRBD1. CDR3 length: 16 residues. Per the germline V gene, CDR1 is SGHRS and CDR2 is YFSETQ. The V and J ends lost 4 bases and 9 bases, in that order; junction bases with no gene match: 17. CDR3 in DNA: TGCGCCAGCAGCCTCAACGCAGGGGGCTGGTCGGGCGCCCAGTACTTC. Amino acid sequence: CASSLNAGGWSGAQYF.

V and J are TRBV19 and TRBJ1-4; D is unclear. The CDR3 totals 15 residues. Per the germline V gene, CDR1 is LNHDA and CDR2 is SQIVND (reference sequence). V shed 0 bases and J shed 5 bases, with 10 bases lying between them. CDR3 DNA sequence: TGTGCCAGTAGTATAGATCCCCCAGGAAATGAAAAACTGTTTTTT. Translation gives CASSIDPPGNEKLFF.

The rearrangement joins TRBV5-8 to TRBJ1-3; TRBD1 agrees at 8 bases. Germline CDR1 SGHTS, CDR2 YDEGEE. The CDR3 loop spans 18 amino acids. V gave up 2 bases and J gave up 1 base; unmatched junction bases: 11. The CDR3 is CASSFRQGARGSGNTIYF. DNA of the CDR3: TGTGCCAGCAGCTTTCGGCAGGGGGCAAGAGGGTCTGGAAACACCATATATTTT.

Points on this clone: The identical CDR3 is also encoded by other nucleotide sequences in the sample. The rearrangement uses TRBV20-1 and TRBJ2-5; D is possibly TRBD1 (5 bases). This CDR3 has 11 amino acids. V lost 3 bases, J lost 4 bases, and 6 bases lay in between. Germline-derived CDR1 and CDR2 are DFQATT and SNEGSKA (reference sequence). The CDR3 loop is CSASQGETQYF. DNA of the CDR3: TGCAGTGCTAGTCAGGGAGAGACCCAGTACTTC.

This clone was recorded only once. V is TRBV30 and J is TRBJ1-5; 7 nucleotides align to TRBD1. V lost 0 bases, J lost 4 bases, and 15 bases stayed unmatched. CDR3 length: 18 residues. The germline V gene encodes CDR1 GTSNPN and CDR2 SVGIG (reference sequence). CDR3 region: CAWSVNRGPNYRNQPQHF. The CDR3 DNA is TGTGCCTGGAGTGTCAACAGGGGCCCGAACTATAGGAATCAGCCCCAGCATTTT.

The CDR3 DNA follows: TGTGCCAGCAGCTTCGGTTCGGAGAACTACAATGAGCAGTTCTTC. It is translated as CASSFGSENYNEQFF. V gene TRBV5-4 combines with J gene TRBJ2-1; D remains unclear. V was clipped by 2 bases and J by 3 bases, with 12 bases between them. Per the germline V gene, CDR1 is SGHNT and CDR2 is YYREEE (reference sequence). The CDR3 runs 15 residues.

The J gene is TRBJ2-1, the V gene TRBV11-2; D possibly corresponds to TRBD1 (5 bases). The V and J ends lost 5 bases and 7 bases respectively, with 9 bases between them. The germline gives CDR1 SGHAT, CDR2 FQNNGV. CDR3 size: 12 residues. The chain's CDR3 is CASSLRANEQFF. The CDR3 bases are TGTGCCAGCAGCCTCAGGGCGAATGAGCAGTTCTTC.

The gene calls are TRBV19 and TRBJ1-6, with TRBD1 identical over 9 bases. Germline-derived CDR1 and CDR2 are LNHDA and SQIVND (reference sequence). With 4 bases clipped from V and 9 bases from J, the junction kept 4 bases outside the gene matches. The CDR3 consists of 14 residues. This CDR3 is CASSRDRARSPLHF. Here the CDR3 DNA reads TGTGCCAGTAGTAGGGACAGGGCCCGTTCACCCCTCCACTTT.

This chain links TRBV4-1 with TRBJ2-3, with D possibly TRBD2 on 6 matching bases. Trimming pared 4 bases from V and 3 bases from J, leaving 11 bases between. The CDR3 extends over 14 amino acids. The germline CDR1 and CDR2 sequences are MGHRA and YSYEKL. CDR3 nucleotide sequence: TGCGCCAGCAGCCTCGGGGGTGGTACAGATACGCAGTATTTT. Residues: CASSLGGGTDTQYF.

Worth noting for this clone: The same CDR3 is also encoded by other DNA sequences in this sample. The genes are TRBV28 and TRBJ1-2; D might be TRBD1 (6 bases). Germline V CDR1 and CDR2: MDHEN, SYDVKM. V gave up 4 bases and J gave up 2 bases, with 8 bases separating them. There are 13 residues in the CDR3. The CDR3 here is CASSYGQNYGYTF. Here the CDR3 DNA reads TGTGCCAGCAGTTACGGACAGAACTATGGCTACACCTTC.

The gene calls are TRBV24-1 and TRBJ1-1, with 7 bases fitting TRBD1. There are 16 residues in the CDR3. With V trimmed by 0 bases and J by 5 bases, 8 bases remained unmatched. CDR1 and CDR2 (germline): KGHDR, SFDVKD. CDR3 residues: CATSDLLQTGETEAFF. CDR3 bases: TGTGCCACCAGTGATTTGCTCCAAACAGGGGAAACTGAAGCTTTCTTT.

The rearrangement joins TRBV19 to TRBJ1-2; 9 bases agree with TRBD1. The germline V gene encodes CDR1 LNHDA and CDR2 SQIVND (reference sequence). The J segment lost 4 bases and the V segment lost 3 bases, leaving 0 bases of the junction unmatched. This CDR3 region has 13 residues. DNA of the CDR3: TGTGCCAGTAGTATGGGACAGGGCTATGGCTACACCTTC. Translation gives CASSMGQGYGYTF.

The rearrangement uses TRBV19 and TRBJ1-1; 8 bases map to TRBD1. The CDR3 contains 13 residues. Germline loops: CDR1 LNHDA, CDR2 SQIVND (reference sequence). The J segment lost 7 bases and the V segment lost 8 bases, leaving 9 bases of the junction unmatched. This chain's CDR3 is CASREQGVIEAFF. Written as DNA, the CDR3 is TGTGCCAGTCGGGAACAGGGGGTTATTGAAGCTTTCTTT.

This rearrangement joins TRBV19 to TRBJ2-5; 13 positions match TRBD2. The CDR3 totals 17 residues. Germline-derived CDR1 and CDR2 are LNHDA and SQIVND (reference sequence). V dropped 3 bases and J dropped 3; count of bases not matched to a gene: 7. DNA for the CDR3: TGTGCCAGTAGTATTCGACTAGCGGGAGGCCTTAAAGAGACCCAGTACTTC. Translated: CASSIRLAGGLKETQYF.

This chain links TRBV30 with TRBJ2-7; 7 bases map to TRBD2. There are 12 residues in the CDR3. CDR1 GTSNPN and CDR2 SVGIG come from the germline V gene (reference sequence). The V and J ends lost 5 bases and 4 bases, in that order; junction bases with no gene match: 5. The CDR3 is CAWARGVYEQYF. The CDR3 DNA reads as TGTGCCTGGGCACGGGGGGTGTACGAGCAGTACTTC.

The chain links TRBV29-1 to TRBJ2-2; the match to TRBD2 covers 8 bases. The junction had 4 bases not matched to a gene; V was cut back by 2 bases and J by 8 bases. The CDR3 totals 13 residues. CDR1 SQVTM and CDR2 ANQGSEA come from the germline V gene. The CDR3 bases are TGCAGCGTTGAACCGGGGGGGACTGGGGAGCTGTTTTTT. Protein sequence: CSVEPGGTGELFF.

The J gene is TRBJ1-4, the V gene TRBV5-3; D call uncertain. TRBV5-3 is sorted into the ORF group, with uncertain function. This CDR3 region has 14 residues. V lost 3 bases, J lost 8 bases, and 14 bases lay in between. The CDR3: CARSCRVTAEKLFF. The CDR3 coding sequence is TGTGCCAGAAGCTGCCGAGTCACCGCGGAAAAACTGTTTTTT.

V and J are TRBV5-1 and TRBJ2-7; 11 bases are shared with TRBD1. V was pared by 4 bases and J by 8 bases, with 14 bases of the junction left unmatched. The germline V gene has CDR1 SGHRS and CDR2 YFSETQ. This CDR3 is built from 16 residues. This CDR3 reads CASSQFSGTGGSQQYF. The CDR3 DNA is TGCGCCAGCAGCCAATTCTCCGGGACAGGGGGGTCTCAGCAGTACTTC.

This chain's CDR3 is CASSRDRDTGELFF. The CDR3 DNA reads TGTGCCAGCAGCCGGGACAGAGACACCGGGGAGCTGTTTTTT. This chain uses TRBV2 with TRBJ2-2, with TRBD1 matching 7 bases. After removal of 6 bases from V and 3 bases from J, the junction contained 4 bases not matched to a gene. CDR1 and CDR2 from the germline V gene are SNHLY and FYNNEI. The CDR3 extends over 14 amino acids.

This chain links TRBV12-3 or TRBV12-4 with TRBJ1-3; 8 nucleotides align to TRBD1. Trimming removed 7 bases from V and 2 bases from J; junction bases left unmatched: 1. CDR3 size: 13 residues. For the CDR3, the DNA is TGTGCCAGCAAACAGGGGGCTGGAAACACCATATATTTT. Encoded protein: CASKQGAGNTIYF.

Note on this clone: The junction departs from germline at one end; a sequencing error may be responsible. The chain joins TRBV14 to TRBJ1-2; D not resolved. The CDR3 is 12 residues long. Germline V CDR1 and CDR2: SGHDN, FVKESK. As DNA, the CDR3 is TGTGCCAGCAGCCACCCCCGAGGGCCAGATGTCTTC. It encodes CASSHPRGPDVF.